Sequencing of this TCR beta chain was carried out in a study of T cell responses to AZD1222 COVID-19 vaccine. Study-wide points: The breadth and depth of Spike-specific TCRs increased once two AZD1222 doses had been given.

In its sample, this clone was seen once. No antigen is known for it. Germline CDR1 reads SGHVS; CDR2 reads FNYEAQ. The CDR3 consists of 13 residues. Trimming left V 1 base short and J 7 bases short, with 9 bases between. Clones were sequenced by immunoSEQ multiplex PCR, and TCRdb holds only the in-frame ones, with some missing. The sample lists over 100,000 clones; 86% were seen once. The V call is TRBV7-6, the J call TRBJ2-3; possibly TRBD2 for D (6 bases). The receptor comes from an adult in good health. The input for sequencing was peripheral blood, taken on day 0 of AZD1222 vaccination. CDR3 coding DNA: TGTGCCAGCAGCTTAGGCGGGAAGAATACGCAGTATTTT. Translated, it gives CASSLGGKNTQYF.